Below, one TCR beta chain is given with its context. Treatment denoted: oral pan-JAK inhibitor, 5-10 mg twice daily. Investigators isolated RNA and reverse transcribed it into cDNA to act as the sequencing template. TCRdb's table, derived via immunoSEQ multiplex PCR, lists solely in-frame clones and lacks some. The data contain about 220,000 clones, about 50% of them singletons. Unmatched junction bases numbered 7, after V lost 4 bases and J lost 4 bases. The CDR3 runs to 16 residues. Germline V CDR1 and CDR2: SGHDT, YYEEEE. These data originate in a study of CD8+ T cells in alopecia areata. The source was CD4+ T cells sorted from blood, collected at week 4, from a patient treated with tofacitinib. V usage is TRBV5-6 and J usage is TRBJ2-3; TRBD2 aligns across 12 bases. The TCR was taken from a human donor with alopecia areata. The CDR3 reads CASSRITSGGSDTQYF. CDR3 bases: TGTGCCAGCAGCCGGATTACTAGCGGGGGGTCAGATACGCAGTATTTT.